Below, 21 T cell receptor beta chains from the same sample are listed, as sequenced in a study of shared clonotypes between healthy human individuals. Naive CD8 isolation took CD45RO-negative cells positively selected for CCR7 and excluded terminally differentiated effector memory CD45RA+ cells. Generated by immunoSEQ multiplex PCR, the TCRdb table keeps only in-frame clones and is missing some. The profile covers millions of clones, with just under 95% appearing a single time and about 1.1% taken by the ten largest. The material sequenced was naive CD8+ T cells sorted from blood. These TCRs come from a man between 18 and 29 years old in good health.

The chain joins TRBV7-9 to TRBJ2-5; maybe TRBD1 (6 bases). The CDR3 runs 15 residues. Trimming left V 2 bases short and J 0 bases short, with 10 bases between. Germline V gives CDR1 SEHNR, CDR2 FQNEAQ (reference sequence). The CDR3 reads CASSLPTGYQETQYF. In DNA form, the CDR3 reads TGTGCCAGCAGCTTACCTACAGGGTACCAAGAGACCCAGTACTTC.

For the CDR3, the DNA is TGTGCCAGCAGTGAAATTCTAGCGGACCAAGAGACCCAGTACTTC. It is translated as CASSEILADQETQYF. The rearrangement links TRBV2 to TRBJ2-5, with TRBD2 matching 7 bases. The CDR3 is 15 residues long. The germline V gene encodes CDR1 SNHLY and CDR2 FYNNEI. J was trimmed by 0 bases and V by 2 bases; bases with no gene match: 3.

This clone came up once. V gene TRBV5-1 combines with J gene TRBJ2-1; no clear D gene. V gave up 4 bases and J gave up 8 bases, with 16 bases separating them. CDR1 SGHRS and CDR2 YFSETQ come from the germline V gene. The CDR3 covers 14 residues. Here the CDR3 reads CASSPRSTRDEQFF. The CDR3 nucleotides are TGCGCCAGCAGCCCGAGGAGCACTCGGGATGAGCAGTTCTTC.

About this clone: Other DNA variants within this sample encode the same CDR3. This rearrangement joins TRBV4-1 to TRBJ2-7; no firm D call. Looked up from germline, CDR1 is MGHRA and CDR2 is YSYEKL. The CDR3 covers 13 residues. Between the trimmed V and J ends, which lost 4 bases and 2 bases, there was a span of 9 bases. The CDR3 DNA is TGCGCCAGCAGCCGGGGATTAACCTACGAGCAGTACTTC. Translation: CASSRGLTYEQYF.

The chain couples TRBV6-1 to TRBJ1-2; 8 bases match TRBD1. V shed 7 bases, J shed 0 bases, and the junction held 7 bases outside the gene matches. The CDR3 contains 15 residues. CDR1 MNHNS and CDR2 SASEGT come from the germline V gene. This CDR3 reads CASIRDRTSNYGYTF. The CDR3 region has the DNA TGTGCCAGCATTAGGGACAGGACATCTAACTATGGCTACACCTTC.

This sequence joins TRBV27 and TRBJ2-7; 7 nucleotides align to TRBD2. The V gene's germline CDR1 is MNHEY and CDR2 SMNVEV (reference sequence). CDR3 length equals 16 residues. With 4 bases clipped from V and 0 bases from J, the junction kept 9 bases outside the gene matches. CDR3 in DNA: TGTGCCAGCAGTTCTAAGAGAGCGGGGCCCTCCTACGAGCAGTACTTC. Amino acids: CASSSKRAGPSYEQYF.

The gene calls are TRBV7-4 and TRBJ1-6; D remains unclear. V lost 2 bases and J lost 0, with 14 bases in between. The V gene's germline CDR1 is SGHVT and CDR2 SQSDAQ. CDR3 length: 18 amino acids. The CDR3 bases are TGTGCCAGCAGCTTAATCGACTGCCTGAGCTCCTATAATTCACCCCTCCACTTT. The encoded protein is CASSLIDCLSSYNSPLHF. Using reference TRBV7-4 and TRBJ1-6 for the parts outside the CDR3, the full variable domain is GAGVSQSPRYKVAKRGRDVALRCDSISGHVTLYWYRQTLGQGSEVLTYSQSDAQRDKSGRPSGRFSAERPERSVSTLKIQRTEQGDSAVYLCASSLIDCLSSYNSPLHFGNGTRLTVT.

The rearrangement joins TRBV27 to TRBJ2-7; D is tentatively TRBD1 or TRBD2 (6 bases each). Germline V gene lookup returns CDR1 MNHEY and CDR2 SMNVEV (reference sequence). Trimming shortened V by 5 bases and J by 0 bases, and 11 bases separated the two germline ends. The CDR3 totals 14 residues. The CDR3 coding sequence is TGTGCCAGCAGTCCGGGGGCAGTCTCCTACGAGCAGTACTTC. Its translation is CASSPGAVSYEQYF.

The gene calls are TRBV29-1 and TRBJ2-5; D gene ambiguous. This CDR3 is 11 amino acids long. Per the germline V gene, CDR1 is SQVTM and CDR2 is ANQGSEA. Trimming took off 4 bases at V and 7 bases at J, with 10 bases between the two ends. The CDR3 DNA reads TGCAGCGTTGCCCCGCTGGGGACCCAGTACTTC. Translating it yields CSVAPLGTQYF.

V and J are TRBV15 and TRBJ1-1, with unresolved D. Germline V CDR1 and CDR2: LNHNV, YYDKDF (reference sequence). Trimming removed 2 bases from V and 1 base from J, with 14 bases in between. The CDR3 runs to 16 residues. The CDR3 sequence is CATSRYGEPTNTEAFF. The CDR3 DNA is TGTGCCACCAGCAGATACGGAGAACCGACGAACACTGAAGCTTTCTTT.

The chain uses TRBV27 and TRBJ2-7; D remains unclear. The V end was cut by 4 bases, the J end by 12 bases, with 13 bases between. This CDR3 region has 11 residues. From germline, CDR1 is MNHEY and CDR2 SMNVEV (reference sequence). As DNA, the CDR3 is TGTGCCAGCAGTTCGGACGGTAGATGGTACTTC. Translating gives CASSSDGRWYF.

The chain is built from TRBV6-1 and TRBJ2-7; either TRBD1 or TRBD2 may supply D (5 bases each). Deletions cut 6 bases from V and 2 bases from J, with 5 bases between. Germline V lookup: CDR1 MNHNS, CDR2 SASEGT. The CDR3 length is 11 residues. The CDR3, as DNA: TGTGCCAGCAGGGGGGCCTACGAGCAGTACTTC. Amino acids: CASRGAYEQYF.

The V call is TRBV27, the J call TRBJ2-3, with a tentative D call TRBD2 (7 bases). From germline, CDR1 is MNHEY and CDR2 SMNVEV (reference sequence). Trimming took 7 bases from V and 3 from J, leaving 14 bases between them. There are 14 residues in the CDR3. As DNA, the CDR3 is TGTGCCAGCAAGGAGGGGGGGGCGACAGATACGCAGTATTTT. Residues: CASKEGGATDTQYF.

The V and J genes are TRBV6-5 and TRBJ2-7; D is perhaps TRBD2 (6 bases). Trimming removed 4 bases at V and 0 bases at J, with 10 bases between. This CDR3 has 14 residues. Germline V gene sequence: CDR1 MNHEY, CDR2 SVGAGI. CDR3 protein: CASSFRERSYEQYF. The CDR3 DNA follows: TGTGCCAGCAGTTTCCGGGAGCGCTCCTACGAGCAGTACTTC.

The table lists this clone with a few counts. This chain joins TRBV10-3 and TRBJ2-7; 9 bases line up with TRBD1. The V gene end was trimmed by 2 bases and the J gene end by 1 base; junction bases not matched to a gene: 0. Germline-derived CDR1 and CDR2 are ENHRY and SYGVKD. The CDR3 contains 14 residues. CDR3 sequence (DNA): TGTGCCATCAGTGAGGGGACAGGGTCCTACGAGCAGTACTTC. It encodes CAISEGTGSYEQYF.

CDR3 sequence reads: CASSQDVTAEQYF. CDR3 DNA: TGCGCCAGCAGCCAAGATGTCACCGCCGAGCAGTACTTC. The chain carries TRBV4-3 and TRBJ2-7; D uncertain. The CDR3 contains 13 residues. Germline V gives CDR1 LGHNA, CDR2 YSLEER. Between the trimmed V and J ends, which lost 0 bases and 6 bases, there was a span of 9 bases.

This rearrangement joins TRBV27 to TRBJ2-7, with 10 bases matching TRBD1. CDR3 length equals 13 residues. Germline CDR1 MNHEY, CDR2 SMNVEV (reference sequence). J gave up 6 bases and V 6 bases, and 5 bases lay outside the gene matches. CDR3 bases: TGTGCCAGCAGCCACGGGACAGGGGTCGAGCAGTACTTC. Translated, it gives CASSHGTGVEQYF.

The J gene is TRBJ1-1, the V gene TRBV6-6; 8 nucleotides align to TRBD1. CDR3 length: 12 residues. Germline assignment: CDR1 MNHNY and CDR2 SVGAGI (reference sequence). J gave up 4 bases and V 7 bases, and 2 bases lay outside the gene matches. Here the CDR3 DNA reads TGTGCCAGCATACAGGGGGGCACTGAAGCTTTCTTT. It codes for CASIQGGTEAFF.

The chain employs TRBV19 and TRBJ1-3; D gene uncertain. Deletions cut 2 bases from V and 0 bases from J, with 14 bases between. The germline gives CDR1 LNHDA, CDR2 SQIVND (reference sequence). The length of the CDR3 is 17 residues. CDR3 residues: CASSIYEGTSSGNTIYF. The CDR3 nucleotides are TGTGCCAGTAGTATATACGAGGGAACGAGCTCTGGAAACACCATATATTTT.

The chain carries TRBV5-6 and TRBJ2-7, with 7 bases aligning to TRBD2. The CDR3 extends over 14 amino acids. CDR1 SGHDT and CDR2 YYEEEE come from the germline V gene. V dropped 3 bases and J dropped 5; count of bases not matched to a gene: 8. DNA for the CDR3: TGTGCCAGCAGCTCCGGGACTAACAGTCACGAGCAGTACTTC. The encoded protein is CASSSGTNSHEQYF.

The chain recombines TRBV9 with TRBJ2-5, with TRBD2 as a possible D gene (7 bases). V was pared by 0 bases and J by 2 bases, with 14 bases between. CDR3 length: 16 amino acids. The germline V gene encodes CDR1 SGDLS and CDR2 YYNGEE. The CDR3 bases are TGTGCCAGCAGCGTAGAGGCGGGGGCCGGACAAGAGACCCAGTACTTC. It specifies CASSVEAGAGQETQYF.